Presented here are 11 T cell receptor beta chains from one specimen sequenced in a study of response to subunit inactivated influenza vaccine. MiXCR, run by TCRdb on the RT-PCR reads, gives a single entry per CDR3 protein. The sample consists of hundreds of thousands of distinct CDR3 sequences, less than 15% of them appearing once. The source material was non-naive T cells sorted from PBMCs, sampled around 14 days before vaccination. Receptors were obtained from a man between 50 and 59 years old who received an inactivated influenza vaccine.

This clonotype was recorded a few times. This chain connects TRBV7-2 to TRBJ2-5, with D unclear. CDR1 SGHTA and CDR2 FQGNSA come from the germline V gene. The CDR3 is 13 amino acids. V lost 0 bases to trimming and J lost 4 bases, with 6 bases between them. CDR3 loop: CASSLAFGETQYF. The DNA of the CDR3 is TGTGCCAGCAGCTTAGCGTTTGGAGAGACCCAGTACTTC.

This clonotype was seen ten or more times. The V call is TRBV2, the J call TRBJ2-1; 10 positions match TRBD1. The CDR3 has 16 residues. The V gene end was trimmed by 7 bases and the J gene end by 8 bases; junction bases not matched to a gene: 14. Germline V gene data show CDR1 as SNHLY and CDR2 as FYNNEI. The CDR3 nucleotides are TGTGCCAGCACCTCACCGGGGGGACAGGGGTTACATGAGCAGTTCTTC. Translating gives CASTSPGGQGLHEQFF.

The chain is built from TRBV20-1 and TRBJ1-2; TRBD1 matches at 7 bases. There are 13 residues in the CDR3. V trimming: 4 bases; J trimming: 2 bases; junction bases outside the gene matches: 4. Germline assignment: CDR1 DFQATT and CDR2 SNEGSKA (reference sequence). For the CDR3, the DNA is TGCAGTGCTATGGACAGGAAAAACTATGGCTACACCTTC. Translation: CSAMDRKNYGYTF.

This clonotype has at least ten counts. The chain employs TRBV10-3 and TRBJ2-3, with TRBD2 matching 11 bases. The J segment lost 6 bases and the V segment lost 11 bases, leaving 16 bases of the junction unmatched. Germline CDR1 and CDR2: ENHRY and SYGVKD. The CDR3 is 16 residues long. The CDR3 DNA follows: TGTGCCGCCAGGGGGGCTAGCGGGGGGTTGGTCGATACGCAGTATTTT. Translated: CAARGASGGLVDTQYF.

The chain joins TRBV29-1 to TRBJ2-1; D is unresolved. The germline CDR1 and CDR2 sequences are SQVTM and ANQGSEA. CDR3 size: 16 residues. V was trimmed by 0 bases and J by 4 bases, leaving 16 bases between them. CDR3 in DNA: TGCAGCGTTGAAGATCTAAGGCGCGGTAATTACAATGAGCAGTTCTTC. Encoded protein: CSVEDLRRGNYNEQFF.

This clonotype was detected ten times or more. V gene TRBV2 combines with J gene TRBJ2-7; perhaps TRBD2 as D (5 bases). This CDR3 spans 12 amino acids. Germline CDR1 is SNHLY and CDR2 is FYNNEI. Trimming pared 6 bases from V and 6 bases from J, leaving 12 bases between. The CDR3 sequence: CASRYTRGEQYF. The CDR3 DNA reads TGTGCCAGCAGGTATACTAGAGGCGAGCAGTACTTC.

The CDR3 sequence is CAWSLNRNEQFF. The CDR3 DNA sequence: TGTGCCTGGAGTCTAAACCGTAATGAGCAGTTCTTC. J is TRBJ2-1 and V is TRBV30; D not resolved. Germline V lookup: CDR1 GTSNPN, CDR2 SVGIG (reference sequence). The germline V and J ends were trimmed by 2 bases and 7 bases, with 9 bases remaining between them. The CDR3 loop spans 12 amino acids. Combining the CDR3 with reference TRBV30 and TRBJ2-1 gives the whole variable domain SQTIHQWPATLVQPVGSPLSLECTVEGTSNPNLYWYRQAAGRGLQLLFYSVGIGQISSEVPQNLSASRPQDRQFILSSKKLLLSDSGFYLCAWSLNRNEQFFGPGTRLTVL.

This clonotype was detected ten times or more. The genes are TRBV20-1 and TRBJ2-1, with 11 bases aligning to TRBD2. The germline gives CDR1 DFQATT, CDR2 SNEGSKA (reference sequence). This CDR3 has 16 amino acids. The V gene end was trimmed by 5 bases and the J gene end by 5 bases; junction bases not matched to a gene: 11. The CDR3 nucleotides read TGCAGTGCTTATAATAGCGGGAGGGCCCAAAACAATGAGCAGTTCTTC. Amino acids: CSAYNSGRAQNNEQFF.

This clonotype came up a few times. V is TRBV11-2 and J is TRBJ2-7; maybe TRBD1 (6 bases). Looked up from germline, CDR1 is SGHAT and CDR2 is FQNNGV. This CDR3 spans 14 amino acids. The germline V and J ends were trimmed by 5 bases and 5 bases, with 16 bases remaining between them. The CDR3 sequence is CASSPARGPDEQYF. The DNA of the CDR3 is TGTGCCAGCAGCCCTGCCAGGGGTCCGGACGAGCAGTACTTC.

The sample holds many counts of this clonotype. The chain combines TRBV7-9 with TRBJ2-1; 12 bases align to TRBD2. The germline V gene encodes CDR1 SEHNR and CDR2 FQNEAQ (reference sequence). V trimming: 5 bases; J trimming: 4 bases; junction bases outside the gene matches: 9. The CDR3 has 17 residues. The CDR3 coding sequence is TGTGCCAGCAGCCGCCCCGGACTAGCGGGATTGTACAATGAGCAGTTCTTC. Protein: CASSRPGLAGLYNEQFF.

This clonotype turned up a few times. The chain carries TRBV7-2 and TRBJ1-1; no clear D. CDR3 size: 16 residues. The germline V gene has CDR1 SGHTA and CDR2 FQGNSA. V was shortened by 2 bases and J by 0 bases, with 13 bases between the two germline ends. CDR3 residues: CASSLHHPSLNTEAFF. As DNA, the CDR3 is TGTGCCAGCAGCTTACATCATCCCAGCTTGAACACTGAAGCTTTCTTT.